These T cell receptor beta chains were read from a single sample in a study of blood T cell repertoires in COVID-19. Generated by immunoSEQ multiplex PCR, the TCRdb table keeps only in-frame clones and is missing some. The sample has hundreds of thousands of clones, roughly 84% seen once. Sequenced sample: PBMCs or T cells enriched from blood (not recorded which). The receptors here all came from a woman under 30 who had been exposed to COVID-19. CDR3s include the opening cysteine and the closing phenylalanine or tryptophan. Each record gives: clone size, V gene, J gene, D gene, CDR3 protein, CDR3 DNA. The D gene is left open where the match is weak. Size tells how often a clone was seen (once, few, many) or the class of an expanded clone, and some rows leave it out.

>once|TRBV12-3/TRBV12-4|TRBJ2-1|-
CASSGRDNEQFF
TGTGCCAGCAGTGGGAGAGACAATGAGCAGTTCTTC
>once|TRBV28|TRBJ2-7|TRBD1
CASTGVSYEQYF
TGTGCTTCGACAGGGGTCTCCTACGAGCAGTACTTC
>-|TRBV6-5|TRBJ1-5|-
CASTLKGGNQPQHF
TGTGCCAGCACCCTCAAAGGGGGCAATCAGCCCCAGCATTTT
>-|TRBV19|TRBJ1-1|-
CASSTRQEVNTEAFF
TGTGCCAGTAGTACCCGACAGGAAGTGAACACTGAAGCTTTCTTT
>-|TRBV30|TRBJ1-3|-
CAWRVPPGNTIYF
TGTGCCTGGAGAGTCCCCCCAGGTAACACCATATATTTT
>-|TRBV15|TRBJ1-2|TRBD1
CATSREGQGEGYTF
TGTGCCACCAGCAGAGAGGGACAGGGAGAAGGCTACACCTTC
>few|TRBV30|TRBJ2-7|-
CAWRRGLYEQYF
TGTGCCTGGAGGCGGGGACTCTACGAGCAGTACTTC
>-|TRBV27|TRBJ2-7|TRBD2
CASGSGTSGLGEQYF
TGTGCCAGCGGGTCCGGGACTAGCGGGCTCGGCGAGCAGTACTTC
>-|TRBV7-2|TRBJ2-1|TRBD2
CASSGIAGGSYNEQFF
TGTGCCAGCAGCGGCATAGCGGGGGGCTCCTACAATGAGCAGTTCTTC
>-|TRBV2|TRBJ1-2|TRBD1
CASSSGQGYGGGYTF
TGTGCCAGCAGCTCCGGACAGGGCTATGGGGGGGGCTACACCTTC
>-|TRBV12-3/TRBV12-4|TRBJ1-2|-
CASSWGSNYGYTF
TGTGCCAGCAGTTGGGGCAGCAACTATGGCTACACCTTC
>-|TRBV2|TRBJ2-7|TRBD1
CASRATGTGDYEQYF
TGTGCCAGCAGGGCCACTGGGACAGGGGATTACGAGCAGTACTTC
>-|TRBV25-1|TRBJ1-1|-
CASSDGVTGNTEAFF
TGTGCCAGCAGTGACGGGGTTACGGGGAACACTGAAGCTTTCTTT
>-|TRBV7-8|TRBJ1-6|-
CASSFGGSNSPLHF
TGTGCCAGCAGCTTCGGGGGTAGTAATTCACCCCTCCACTTT
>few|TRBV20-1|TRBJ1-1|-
CSASRDITEAFF
TGCAGTGCCAGTCGGGATATCACTGAAGCTTTCTTT
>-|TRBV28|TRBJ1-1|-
CASHDAGRETEAFF
TGTGCCAGTCACGACGCAGGGAGGGAGACTGAAGCTTTCTTT
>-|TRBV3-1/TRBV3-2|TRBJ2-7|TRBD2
CASSLLAGGIYEQYF
TGTGCCAGCAGCCTCCTAGCGGGGGGTATCTACGAGCAGTACTTC
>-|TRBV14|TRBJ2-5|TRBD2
CASSPWTSGETQYF
TGTGCCAGCAGCCCCTGGACTAGCGGGGAGACCCAGTACTTC
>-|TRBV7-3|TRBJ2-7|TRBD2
CASSLKALAGASTYEQYF
TGTGCCAGCAGCTTAAAGGCCCTAGCGGGGGCCTCTACCTACGAGCAGTACTTC
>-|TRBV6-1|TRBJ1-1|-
CASSEAPLYTEAFF
TGTGCCAGCAGTGAAGCACCACTTTACACTGAAGCTTTCTTT
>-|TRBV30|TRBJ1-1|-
CAWSLWGVNTEAFF
TGTGCCTGGAGTCTGTGGGGAGTGAACACTGAAGCTTTCTTT
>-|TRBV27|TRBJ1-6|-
CASRDYKAGYNSPLHF
TGTGCCAGCAGGGACTACAAGGCAGGGTATAATTCACCCCTCCACTTT
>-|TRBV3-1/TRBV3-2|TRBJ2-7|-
CASSPSTSSSEQYF
TGTGCCAGCAGCCCAAGCACTAGTTCTAGCGAGCAGTACTTC
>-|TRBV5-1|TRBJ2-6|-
CASSLEGADNVLTF
TGCGCCAGCAGCTTGGAAGGGGCTGACAACGTCCTGACTTTC
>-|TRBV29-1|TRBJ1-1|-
CSASTVQNTEAFF
TGCAGCGCTTCGACAGTACAGAACACTGAAGCTTTCTTT
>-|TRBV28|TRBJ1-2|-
CASSDTEVYYYGYTF
TGTGCCAGCAGTGATACGGAGGTTTATTACTATGGCTACACCTTC
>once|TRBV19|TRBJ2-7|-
CASSRNRETYEQYF
TGTGCCAGTAGTCGAAACAGGGAAACCTACGAGCAGTACTTC
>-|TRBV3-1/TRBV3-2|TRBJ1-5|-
CASSHRSQGLQPQHF
TGTGCCAGCAGCCACAGATCACAGGGCCTACAGCCCCAGCATTTT
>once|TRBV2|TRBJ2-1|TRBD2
CASSLAAGYNEQFF
TGTGCCAGCAGTCTAGCGGCCGGTTACAATGAGCAGTTCTTC
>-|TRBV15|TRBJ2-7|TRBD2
CATSSPIEIGLAGVRSYEQYF
TGTGCCACCAGCAGTCCCATTGAGATCGGGCTAGCGGGGGTCCGCTCCTACGAGCAGTACTTC
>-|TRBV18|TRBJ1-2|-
CASSPQGSSGGYTF
TGTGCCAGCTCACCTCAGGGGTCATCTGGGGGCTACACCTTC
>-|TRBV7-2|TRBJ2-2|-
CASSPNSNTGELFF
TGTGCCAGCAGCCCAAACAGTAACACCGGGGAGCTGTTTTTT
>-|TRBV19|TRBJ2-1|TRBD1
CASSIRDRGSYNEQFF
TGTGCCAGTAGTATAAGGGACAGGGGTTCCTACAATGAGCAGTTCTTC
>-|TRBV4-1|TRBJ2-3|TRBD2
CASSQVIAGGTDTQYF
TGCGCCAGCAGCCAAGTGATAGCGGGGGGCACAGATACGCAGTATTTT
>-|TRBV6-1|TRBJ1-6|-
CASSDERMIQGNEDSPLHF
TGTGCCAGCAGTGATGAAAGGATGATTCAGGGGAATGAGGATTCACCCCTCCACTTT
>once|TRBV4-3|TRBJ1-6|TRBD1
CASSQELNRGNNSPLHF
TGCGCCAGCAGCCAAGAGCTTAACAGGGGGAATAATTCACCCCTCCACTTT
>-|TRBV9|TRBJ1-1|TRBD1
CASSGGQTNTEAFF
TGTGCCAGCAGCGGGGGACAGACGAACACTGAAGCTTTCTTT
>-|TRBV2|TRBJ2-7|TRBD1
CASSEIGGQGYEQYF
TGTGCCAGCAGTGAAATTGGAGGACAGGGTTACGAGCAGTACTTC
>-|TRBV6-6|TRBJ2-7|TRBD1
CASRSPQGSRHEQYF
TGTGCCAGCAGGTCTCCACAGGGGTCCCGCCACGAGCAGTACTTC
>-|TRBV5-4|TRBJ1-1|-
CASSLDRVATEAFF
TGTGCCAGCAGCTTGGACAGGGTCGCCACTGAAGCTTTCTTT
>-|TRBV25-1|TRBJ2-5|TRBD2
CASSEYRGTSEETQYF
TGTGCCAGCAGTGAATATCGGGGGACTAGCGAAGAGACCCAGTACTTC
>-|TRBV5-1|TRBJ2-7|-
CASSLYGGDPSYEQYF
TGCGCCAGCAGCTTGTACGGGGGAGATCCCTCCTACGAGCAGTACTTC
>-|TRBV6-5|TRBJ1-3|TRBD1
CASRDRGGNTIYF
TGTGCCAGCAGGGACAGGGGTGGAAACACCATATATTTT
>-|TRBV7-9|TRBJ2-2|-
CASSDPRGRNTGELFF
TGTGCCAGCAGCGACCCTAGGGGTCGGAACACCGGGGAGCTGTTTTTT
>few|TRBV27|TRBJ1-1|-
CASSLVGATEAFF
TGTGCCAGCAGTTTAGTAGGGGCCACTGAAGCTTTCTTT
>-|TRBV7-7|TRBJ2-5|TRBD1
CASSLSGQGNWETQYF
TGTGCCAGCAGCTTATCTGGACAGGGGAATTGGGAGACCCAGTACTTC
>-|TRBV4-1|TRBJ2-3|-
CASSQDGQGLDTDTQYF
TGCGCCAGCAGCCAAGATGGGCAGGGCCTCGACACAGATACGCAGTATTTT
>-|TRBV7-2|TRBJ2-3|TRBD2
CASSLARGEWDTQYF
TGTGCCAGCAGCTTGGCGCGGGGGGAGTGGGATACGCAGTATTTT